Following are 20 T cell receptor beta chains from one sample sequenced in a study of shared clonotypes between healthy human individuals. TCRdb keeps only in-frame clones here, not all; method: immunoSEQ multiplex PCR. The sample yields about 800,000 clones, approximately 96% seen once. CD45RO negativity and positive selection for CCR7 defined naive CD8 cells, a population that excluded terminally differentiated effector memory CD45RA+ cells. The sequencing input was naive CD8+ T cells sorted from blood. These receptors came from a man aged 25-45 years in good health.

The chain joins TRBV25-1 to TRBJ1-1; a possible D gene is TRBD1 (6 bases). From germline, CDR1 is MGHDK and CDR2 SYGVNS. V was clipped by 6 bases and J by 0 bases, with 11 bases between them. This CDR3 comprises 14 residues. The CDR3 DNA sequence: TGTGCCAGCAGATTGAGGGGGATGAACACTGAAGCTTTCTTT. Residues: CASRLRGMNTEAFF.

This clone has a single count. This chain joins TRBV18 and TRBJ2-1; D is unresolved. The CDR3 runs 15 residues. CDR1 is KGHSH and CDR2 is LQKENI in the germline V gene. V lost 4 bases and J 3 bases, leaving 13 bases between the germline ends. The CDR3 region has the DNA TGTGCCAGCTCACGACCGGGTACGAACTACAATGAGCAGTTCTTC. Translation gives CASSRPGTNYNEQFF.

This clone was recorded only once. J is TRBJ2-7 and V is TRBV4-3; tentative D call: TRBD2 (5 bases). This CDR3 is built from 13 residues. V was cut by 2 bases and J by 3 bases, with 8 bases left in between. CDR1 is LGHNA, CDR2 YSLEER, per germline. The CDR3 region has the DNA TGCGCCAGCAGCCAAACCCGGGGCTACGAGCAGTACTTC. Its translation: CASSQTRGYEQYF.

The V gene is TRBV30, the J gene TRBJ2-2, with 11 nucleotides matching TRBD2. Germline V gene data show CDR1 as GTSNPN and CDR2 as SVGIG (reference sequence). This CDR3 region has 16 residues. J was trimmed by 4 bases and V by 4 bases; bases with no gene match: 8. CDR3 nucleotides: TGTGCCTGGAAGGGTATCGGGACTAGCGGCACCGGGGAGCTGTTTTTT. It translates to CAWKGIGTSGTGELFF.

The chain recombines TRBV5-1 with TRBJ2-1, with 7 bases fitting TRBD2. CDR1 is SGHRS, CDR2 YFSETQ, per germline. Trimming at V came to 1 base and at J to 5 bases, leaving 12 bases not matched to a gene. The CDR3 is 17 amino acids. CDR3 DNA: TGCGCCAGCAGCTTGCTGCAGCGGGGCCCCCTGGACAATGAGCAGTTCTTC. This codes for CASSLLQRGPLDNEQFF.

V gene TRBV2 combines with J gene TRBJ1-1, with D unresolved. V lost 8 bases and J 10 bases, leaving 11 bases between the germline ends. CDR1 is SNHLY, CDR2 FYNNEI, per germline. This CDR3 has 10 residues. The CDR3 loop is CASGGSSAFF. Here the CDR3 DNA reads TGTGCCAGCGGAGGGAGTTCAGCTTTCTTT.

The V call is TRBV13, the J call TRBJ2-2, with unresolved D. The V end was cut by 5 bases, the J end by 0 bases, with 13 bases between. Germline loops: CDR1 PRHDT, CDR2 FYEKMQ (reference sequence). This CDR3 has 16 amino acids. CDR3 sequence: CASSDKLIPNTGELFF. DNA for the CDR3: TGTGCCAGCAGCGATAAACTAATCCCGAACACCGGGGAGCTGTTTTTT.

V is TRBV5-1 and J is TRBJ2-7; D may be TRBD1 (6 bases). Trimming shortened V by 6 bases and J by 4 bases, and 17 bases separated the two germline ends. There are 14 residues in the CDR3. From germline, CDR1 is SGHRS and CDR2 YFSETQ. CDR3 residues: CASTTPGQSYEQYF. The CDR3 region has the DNA TGCGCCAGCACCACCCCCGGACAGTCTTACGAGCAGTACTTC.

The chain couples TRBV10-2 to TRBJ2-1; no clear D gene. CDR1 is WSHSY and CDR2 is SAAADI in the germline V gene. V lost 4 bases and J 4 bases, leaving 26 bases between the germline ends. CDR3 length equals 19 residues. CDR3 loop: CASSVQPWPQPELYNEQFF. The CDR3 bases are TGCGCCAGCAGTGTGCAGCCTTGGCCCCAGCCAGAATTATACAATGAGCAGTTCTTC.

Only one count was recorded for this clone. The CDR3 sequence: CASSMGQGRRGYTF. CDR3 DNA sequence: TGTGCCAGCAGCATGGGACAGGGAAGAAGGGGCTACACCTTC. This chain connects TRBV5-6 to TRBJ1-2; TRBD1 matches at 9 bases. Germline CDR1 is SGHDT and CDR2 is YYEEEE. This CDR3 region has 14 residues. J gave up 8 bases and V 4 bases, and 9 bases lay outside the gene matches.

The rearrangement joins TRBV4-3 to TRBJ2-2; TRBD1 agrees at 8 bases. The length of the CDR3 is 16 residues. V gave up 3 bases and J gave up 6 bases; unmatched junction bases: 9. Germline CDR1 reads LGHNA; CDR2 reads YSLEER. The CDR3 sequence is CASSHRGTGNAGELFF. CDR3 bases: TGCGCCAGCAGCCATCGCGGGACAGGCAACGCCGGGGAGCTGTTTTTT.

The chain is built from TRBV27 and TRBJ2-7; possibly TRBD1 for D (5 bases). Germline V gives CDR1 MNHEY, CDR2 SMNVEV (reference sequence). The CDR3 runs to 14 residues. V lost 0 bases and J 4 bases, leaving 10 bases between the germline ends. CDR3 sequence: CASSLSGARYEQYF. CDR3 nucleotide sequence: TGTGCCAGCAGTTTATCTGGGGCCCGATACGAGCAGTACTTC.

Comments on this clone: Germline and junction disagree at one end, which may indicate a read error. The gene calls are TRBV11-2 and TRBJ2-7; D is possibly TRBD1 (5 bases). The CDR3 contains 14 residues. Germline V lookup: CDR1 SGHAT, CDR2 FQNNGV. The CDR3 spells CASSLTVISHEQYF. CDR3 sequence (DNA): TGTGCCAGCAGCTTGACAGTTATCTCCCACGAGCAGTACTTC.

The rearrangement uses TRBV4-3 and TRBJ2-1; 7 bases match TRBD2. CDR1 is LGHNA and CDR2 is YSLEER in the germline V gene. Trimming at V came to 0 bases and at J to 6 bases, leaving 11 bases not matched to a gene. CDR3 length: 17 residues. CDR3 loop: CASSQDWSLAAFNEQFF. As DNA, the CDR3 is TGCGCCAGCAGCCAAGATTGGTCGCTAGCGGCGTTCAATGAGCAGTTCTTC.

The chain links TRBV10-3 to TRBJ2-5; D ambiguous. The CDR3 runs 12 residues. V lost 1 base, J lost 5 bases, and 5 bases lay in between. CDR1 ENHRY and CDR2 SYGVKD come from the germline V gene. Written as DNA, the CDR3 is TGTGCCATCAGTGAGTATGGTGAGACCCAGTACTTC. Its protein product is CAISEYGETQYF.

The chain is built from TRBV7-9 and TRBJ2-3; D ambiguous. Trimming stripped 8 bases from V and 1 base from J, with 4 bases between. Germline V gene sequence: CDR1 SEHNR, CDR2 FQNEAQ (reference sequence). This CDR3 comprises 11 residues. CDR3 region: CASQGTDTQYF. Written as DNA, the CDR3 is TGTGCCAGCCAGGGCACAGATACGCAGTATTTT. Together with reference TRBV7-9 and TRBJ2-3, the CDR3 gives the full variable domain: DTGVSQNPRHKITKRGQNVTFRCDPISEHNRLYWYRQTLGQGPEFLTYFQNEAQLEKSRLLSDRFSAERPKGSFSTLEIQRTEQGDSAMYLCASQGTDTQYFGPGTRLTVL.

This clone was counted between two and nine times. V usage is TRBV19 and J usage is TRBJ1-5, with 11 positions matching TRBD1. CDR1 and CDR2 from the germline V gene are LNHDA and SQIVND (reference sequence). This CDR3 is built from 15 residues. Losses at the gene ends were 2 bases for V and 7 bases for J; bases not matched to a gene: 4. The CDR3 region has the DNA TGTGCCAGTAGTATAAGGACAGGGGGCGTCCAGCCCCAGCATTTT. Its translation is CASSIRTGGVQPQHF.

This clone was seen once. CDR3 DNA: TGTGCCAACGGCAGAGTGGAATACAATGAGCAGTTCTTC. Translated: CANGRVEYNEQFF. V gene TRBV7-9 combines with J gene TRBJ2-1; D gene uncertain. Trimming removed 10 bases at V and 4 bases at J, with 14 bases between. This CDR3 is 13 amino acids long. CDR1 and CDR2 (germline): SEHNR, FQNEAQ (reference sequence).

This chain links TRBV21-1 with TRBJ2-3; the D call of TRBD2 is as the table states it, not checked on the DNA. TRBV21-1 is assigned pseudogene status. The CDR3 loop spans 13 amino acids. CDR3 bases: TGTGCCAGCACCCTACCAAATAAGGATACGCAGTATTTT. Its translation is CASTLPNKDTQYF.

This chain uses TRBV7-6 with TRBJ2-7; 9 bases line up with TRBD1. V shed 4 bases, J shed 2 bases, and the junction held 6 bases outside the gene matches. This CDR3 spans 15 amino acids. CDR1 is SGHVS, CDR2 FNYEAQ, per germline. The CDR3 nucleotides are TGTGCCAGCAGCTGGGGACAGGGAGAGACCTACGAGCAGTACTTC. Translating gives CASSWGQGETYEQYF.